The subject of this entry is one T cell receptor (beta chain). These data belong to a study of blood T cell repertoires in COVID-19. The method was immunoSEQ multiplex PCR; TCRdb's version includes in-frame clones alone and lacks a portion of them. The data hold 200,000 or so clones, with 65% to 90% observed a single time. This CDR3 has 14 amino acids. With 7 bases removed from V and 0 bases from J, the gap between germline ends came to 10 bases. Germline assignment: CDR1 MNHNY and CDR2 SVGAGI (reference sequence). The chain joins TRBV6-6 to TRBJ2-1, with D uncertain. Sequencing was done on a sample of peripheral blood. This clonotype was obtained from a human donor in a cohort sampled during active COVID-19. CDR3 DNA: TGTGCCAGCATCGACTCCGGCTCCTACAATGAGCAGTTCTTC. Translating it yields CASIDSGSYNEQFF.